Reported below is one TCR beta chain. What it binds is not known. The record originates from a study of T cell responses to AZD1222 COVID-19 vaccine. General study points: Spike-specific TCR breadth rose after two AZD1222 doses, and depth rose as well.

The CDR3 spans 17 residues. CDR1 is LGHNA and CDR2 is YNFKEQ in the germline V gene. The ends lost 4 bases at V and 1 base at J; junction bases unmatched: 9. Assay used: immunoSEQ multiplex PCR; TCRdb lists only in-frame clones, some missing. This sample has about 150,000 clones, with about nine tenths found just once. Sequencing was performed on peripheral blood, taken on day 0 of AZD1222 vaccination. The gene calls are TRBV4-2 and TRBJ2-1; 8 nucleotides agree with TRBD2. This receptor was taken from an adult in good health. The CDR3 sequence is CASSRAGGRGSYNEQFF. The DNA for the CDR3 is TGTGCCAGCAGCCGGGCGGGAGGTAGGGGATCCTACAATGAGCAGTTCTTC.